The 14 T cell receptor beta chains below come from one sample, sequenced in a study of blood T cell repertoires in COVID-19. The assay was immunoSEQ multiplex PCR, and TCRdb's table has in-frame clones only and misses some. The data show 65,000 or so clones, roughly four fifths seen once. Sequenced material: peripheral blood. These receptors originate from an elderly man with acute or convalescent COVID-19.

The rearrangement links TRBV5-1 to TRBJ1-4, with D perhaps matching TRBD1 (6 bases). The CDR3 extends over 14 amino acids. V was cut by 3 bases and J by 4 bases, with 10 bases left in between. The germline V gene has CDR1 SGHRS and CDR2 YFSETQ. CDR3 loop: CASSSGDYNEKLFF. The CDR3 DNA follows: TGCGCCAGCAGCTCAGGGGACTATAATGAAAAACTGTTTTTT.

The CDR3 spells CASSQQTGQPQHF. CDR3 coding DNA: TGCGCCAGCAGCCAACAGACAGGGCAGCCCCAGCATTTT. The rearrangement uses TRBV4-1 and TRBJ1-5; TRBD1 aligns across 7 bases. Germline V lookup: CDR1 MGHRA, CDR2 YSYEKL. With 2 bases clipped from V and 7 bases from J, the junction kept 2 bases outside the gene matches. This CDR3 has 13 amino acids.

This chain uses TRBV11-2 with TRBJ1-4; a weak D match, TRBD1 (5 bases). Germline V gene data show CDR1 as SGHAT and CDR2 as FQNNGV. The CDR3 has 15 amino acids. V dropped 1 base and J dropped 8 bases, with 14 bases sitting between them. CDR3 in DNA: TGTGCCAGCAGCTTAGGACTCTCAGGGAGGGAAAAACTGTTTTTT. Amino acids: CASSLGLSGREKLFF.

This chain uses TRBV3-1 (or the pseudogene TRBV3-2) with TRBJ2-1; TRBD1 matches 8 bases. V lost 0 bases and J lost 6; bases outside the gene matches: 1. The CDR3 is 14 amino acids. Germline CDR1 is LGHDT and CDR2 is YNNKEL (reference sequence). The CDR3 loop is CASSQDDRGNEQFF. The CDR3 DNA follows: TGTGCCAGCAGCCAAGATGACAGGGGCAATGAGCAGTTCTTC.

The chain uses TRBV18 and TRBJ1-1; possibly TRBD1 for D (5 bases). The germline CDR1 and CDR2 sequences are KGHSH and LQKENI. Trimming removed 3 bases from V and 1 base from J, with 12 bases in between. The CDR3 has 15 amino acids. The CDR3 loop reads CASSPGLEQNTEAFF. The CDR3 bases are TGTGCCAGCTCACCGGGACTCGAGCAGAACACTGAAGCTTTCTTT.

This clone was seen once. The CDR3 sequence is CASSAHPGTSQETQYF. CDR3 sequence (DNA): TGTGCCAGCAGCGCTCACCCTGGGACTAGCCAAGAGACCCAGTACTTC. The chain uses TRBV9 and TRBJ2-5, with TRBD2 matching over 8 bases. The germline V gene has CDR1 SGDLS and CDR2 YYNGEE. This CDR3 contains 16 residues. V lost 3 bases to trimming and J lost 1 base; unmatched junction nucleotides: 8.

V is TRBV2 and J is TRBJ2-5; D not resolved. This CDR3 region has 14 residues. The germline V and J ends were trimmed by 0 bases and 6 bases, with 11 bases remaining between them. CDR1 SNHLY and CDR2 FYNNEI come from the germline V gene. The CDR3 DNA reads TGTGCCAGCAGTGAAGCAAATAGCATGAAGACCCAGTACTTC. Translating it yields CASSEANSMKTQYF.

In DNA form, the CDR3 reads TGTGCCAGCAGTGAATGGGAGGGGAACACTGAAGCTTTCTTT. Translation gives CASSEWEGNTEAFF. The V gene is TRBV25-1, the J gene TRBJ1-1; the D is unclear. From germline, CDR1 is MGHDK and CDR2 SYGVNS. The ends were cut back, 1 base at V and 1 base at J, with 7 bases in the middle. The CDR3 runs to 14 residues.

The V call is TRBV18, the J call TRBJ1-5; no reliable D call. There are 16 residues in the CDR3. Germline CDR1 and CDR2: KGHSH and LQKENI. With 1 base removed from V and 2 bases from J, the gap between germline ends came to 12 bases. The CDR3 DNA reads TGTGCCAGCTCACCACTCTCCCAGAGGGGCAATCAGCCCCAGCATTTT. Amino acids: CASSPLSQRGNQPQHF.

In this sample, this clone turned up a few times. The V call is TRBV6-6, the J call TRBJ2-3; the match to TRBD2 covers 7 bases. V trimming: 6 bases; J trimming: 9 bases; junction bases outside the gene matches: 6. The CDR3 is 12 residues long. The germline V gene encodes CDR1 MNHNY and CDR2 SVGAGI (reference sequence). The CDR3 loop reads CASSERGATQYF. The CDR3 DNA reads TGTGCCAGCAGCGAGCGGGGAGCGACGCAGTATTTT.

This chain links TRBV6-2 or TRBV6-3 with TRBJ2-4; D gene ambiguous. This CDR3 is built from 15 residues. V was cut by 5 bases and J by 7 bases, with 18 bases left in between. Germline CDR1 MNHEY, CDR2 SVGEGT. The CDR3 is CASSTTASLRNIQYF. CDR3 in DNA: TGTGCCAGCAGTACTACCGCCTCACTTCGGAACATTCAGTACTTC.

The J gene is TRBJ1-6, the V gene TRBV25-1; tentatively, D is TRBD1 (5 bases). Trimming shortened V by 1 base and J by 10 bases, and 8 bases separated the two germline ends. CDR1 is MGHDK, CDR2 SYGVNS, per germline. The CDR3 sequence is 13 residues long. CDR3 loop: CASSEWRGSPLHF. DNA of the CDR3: TGTGCCAGCAGTGAATGGAGGGGATCACCCCTCCACTTT. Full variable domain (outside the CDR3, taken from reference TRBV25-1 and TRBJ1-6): EADIYQTPRYLVIGTGKKITLECSQTMGHDKMYWYQQDPGMELHLIHYSYGVNSTEKGDLSSESTVSRIRTEHFPLTLESARPSHTSQYLCASSEWRGSPLHFGNGTRLTVT.

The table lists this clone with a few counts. CDR3 sequence reads: CASSPGLAANTGELFF. The CDR3 DNA follows: TGTGCCAGCAGCCCCGGACTAGCGGCGAACACCGGGGAGCTGTTTTTT. J is TRBJ2-2 and V is TRBV5-6; TRBD2 matches 10 bases. V shed 4 bases and J 0 bases; nucleotides not matched to a gene: 3. Looked up from germline, CDR1 is SGHDT and CDR2 is YYEEEE. This CDR3 has 16 residues.

The DNA of the CDR3 is TGTGCCAGCAGCCCGACAGCCCCGCAAAACACCGGGGAGCTGTTTTTT. Translation gives CASSPTAPQNTGELFF. V gene TRBV9 combines with J gene TRBJ2-2; maybe TRBD1 (5 bases). Germline V gene lookup returns CDR1 SGDLS and CDR2 YYNGEE. This CDR3 spans 16 amino acids. V shed 4 bases and J shed 2 bases, with 15 bases lying between them.